This T cell receptor beta chain was retrieved from a study of cytomegalovirus exposure and HLA in healthy donors. Of note for this clone: Antigen unknown.

The donors comprised healthy bone marrow donors. The V gene end was trimmed by 2 bases and the J gene end by 2 bases; junction bases not matched to a gene: 4. The CDR3 contains 16 residues. The germline V gene has CDR1 LGHNT and CDR2 FRNRAP. General observations from the study: An analysis was carried out later, and it reportedly showed fewer N-insertions in an Asian-associated ancestry cluster than the approximately 610-donor mean.

This PCR relied on a set of 60 Vbeta primers and 13 Jbeta primers. Measured with immunoSEQ multiplex PCR; TCRdb has only the in-frame clones, and not every one. The table includes about 130,000 clones, just under 75% detected once. The V gene is TRBV12-5, the J gene TRBJ2-2, with TRBD1 matching over 8 bases. Input material: PBMCs. This TCR was sampled from a man aged 40-50 years in good health and CMV-seropositive. The CDR3 reads CASGLLTGGNTGELFF. CDR3 in DNA: TGTGCTAGTGGTTTGCTTACAGGGGGTAACACCGGGGAGCTGTTTTTT.